This entry concerns a single T cell receptor (beta chain). Primers: 60 Vbeta forward and 13 Jbeta reverse. Here immunoSEQ multiplex PCR was the method, and the copy in TCRdb shows in-frame clones only, minus some. This sample has about 130,000 clones, with 10% to 13% found just once. From germline, CDR1 is LNHDA and CDR2 SQIVND (reference sequence). The CDR3 is made up of 13 amino acids. The V end was cut by 3 bases, the J end by 5 bases, with 10 bases between. These data are taken from a study of cytomegalovirus exposure and HLA in healthy donors. Sequencing was performed on PBMCs. J is TRBJ2-5 and V is TRBV19; the D gene is possibly TRBD2 (5 bases). This TCR came from a woman aged 18-29 years in good health and CMV-seropositive. CDR3 amino acids: CASSISGWETQYF. In nucleotides, the CDR3 is TGTGCCAGTAGTATCTCGGGGTGGGAGACCCAGTACTTC.